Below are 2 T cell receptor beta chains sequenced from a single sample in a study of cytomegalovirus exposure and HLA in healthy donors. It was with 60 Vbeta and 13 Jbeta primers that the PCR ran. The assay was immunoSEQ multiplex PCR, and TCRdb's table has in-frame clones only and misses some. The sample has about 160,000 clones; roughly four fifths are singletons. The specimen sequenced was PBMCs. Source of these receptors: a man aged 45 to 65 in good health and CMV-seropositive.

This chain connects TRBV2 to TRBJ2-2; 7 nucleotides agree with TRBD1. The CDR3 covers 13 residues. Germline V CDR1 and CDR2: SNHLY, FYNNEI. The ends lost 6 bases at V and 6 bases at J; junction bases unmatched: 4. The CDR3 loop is CASRQQGPGELFF. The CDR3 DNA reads TGTGCCAGCAGACAACAGGGGCCCGGGGAGCTGTTTTTT.

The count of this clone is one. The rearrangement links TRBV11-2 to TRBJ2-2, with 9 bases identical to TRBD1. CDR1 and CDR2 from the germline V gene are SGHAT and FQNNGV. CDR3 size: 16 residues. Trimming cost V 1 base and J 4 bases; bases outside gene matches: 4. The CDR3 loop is CASSLAQGARTGELFF. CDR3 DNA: TGTGCCAGCAGCTTAGCACAGGGGGCGCGCACCGGGGAGCTGTTTTTT. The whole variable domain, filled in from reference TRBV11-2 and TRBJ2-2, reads EAGVAQSPRYKIIEKRQSVAFWCNPISGHATLYWYQQILGQGPKLLIQFQNNGVVDDSQLPKDRFSAERLKGVDSTLKIQPAKLEDSAVYLCASSLAQGARTGELFFGEGSRLTVL.